This T cell receptor beta chain was found in a study of a mutant IDH1 vaccine in newly diagnosed glioma. Turning to the study itself: The study gave patients eight vaccinations in weeks 1, 3, 5, 7, 11, 15, 19, 23. Vaccination started 4-6 weeks after radiotherapy alone, or with temozolomide cycles. Previous care, which was radiotherapy, temozolomide, or both, most often involved both.

CDR1 LGHNT and CDR2 FRNRAP come from the germline V gene. The CDR3 covers 14 residues. Deletions cut 8 bases from V and 2 bases from J, with 15 bases between. Clones were sequenced by immunoSEQ multiplex PCR, and TCRdb holds only the in-frame ones, with some missing. This table has more than 50,000 clones, around nine tenths appearing once. Comments on this clone: Its target is not known.

The sample's time point: week 11, during vaccination. The vaccine gave 300 ug of a 20-mer mutant IDH1 peptide subcutaneously per dose. Donor tumors were new WHO grade 3 or 4 IDH1-mutant, ATRX-lost astrocytomas. The J gene is TRBJ1-2, the V gene TRBV12-5, with TRBD1 as a possible D gene (5 bases). This specimen consisted of PBMCs, obtained from a glioma patient whose treatment included an IDH1 peptide vaccine. This clonotype originated in a middle-aged man with glioma. The CDR3 DNA is TGTGCTAGTTGGATGGGGCCCTCCAACTATGGCTACACCTTC. Its protein is CASWMGPSNYGYTF.